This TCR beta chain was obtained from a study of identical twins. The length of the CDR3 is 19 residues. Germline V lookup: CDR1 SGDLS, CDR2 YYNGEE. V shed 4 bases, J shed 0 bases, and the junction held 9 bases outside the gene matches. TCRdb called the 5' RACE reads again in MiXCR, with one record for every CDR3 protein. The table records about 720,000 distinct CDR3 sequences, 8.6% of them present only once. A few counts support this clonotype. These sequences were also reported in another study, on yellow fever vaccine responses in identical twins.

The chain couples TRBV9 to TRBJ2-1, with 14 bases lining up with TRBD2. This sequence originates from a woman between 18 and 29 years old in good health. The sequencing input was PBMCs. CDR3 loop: CASSLGLAGGSSSYNEQFF. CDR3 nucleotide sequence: TGTGCCAGCAGCCTCGGACTAGCGGGGGGCTCTAGCTCCTACAATGAGCAGTTCTTC.